This T cell receptor beta chain was recorded in a study of Ad26.COV2.S vaccination and SARS-CoV-2 variants. The treatment was: 15 to 20 received Ad26.COV2.S at low or high dose, single or two shots; roughly 5 received placebo; per-sample allocation not given. Day 63 after the first vaccine or placebo injection was the time point for sampling. The administered vaccine (an Ad26 vector) expressed Wuhan-strain SARS-CoV-2 spike. The CDR3 extends over 16 amino acids. Between the trimmed V and J ends, which lost 2 bases and 4 bases, there was a span of 14 bases. The germline CDR1 and CDR2 sequences are SGHVS and FQNEAQ. Study-level results: Relative to placebo recipients, vaccine recipients exhibited elevated spike-specific TCR breadth.

Sequencing was performed with immunoSEQ multiplex PCR; in TCRdb, only in-frame clones are kept and a portion is missing. Among 200,000 to 250,000 clones listed, 88% were seen once. Concerning this clone itself: Its matching antigen is unknown.

This sequence was found in a person between 18 and 65 years old who received the Ad26.COV2.S COVID-19 vaccine or a placebo. Sequencing was performed on peripheral blood, taken in a trial of Ad26.COV2.S vaccine versus placebo. V is TRBV7-8 and J is TRBJ2-2; D not resolved. The CDR3 sequence is CASSLRASVTTGELFF. The CDR3 bases are TGTGCCAGCAGCTTAAGGGCTAGTGTCACCACCGGGGAGCTGTTTTTT. The full variable domain, with the rest looked up from reference TRBV7-8 and TRBJ2-2, is GAGVSQSPRYKVAKRGQDVALRCDPISGHVSLFWYQQALGQGPEFLTYFQNEAQLDKSGLPSDRFFAERPEGSVSTLKIQRTQQEDSAVYLCASSLRASVTTGELFFGEGSRLTVL.